This T cell receptor beta chain comes out of a study of T cell responses to AZD1222 COVID-19 vaccine. Points from the study as a whole: Donors, mostly white British, included more females; clonal diversity was possibly underestimated. Spike as a whole was targeted by vaccine-associated CD4 TCRs, dominant at 160-218 and 743-854. Among AZD1222 vaccinees, only six or seven were seropositive at baseline.

Libraries were prepared by immunoSEQ multiplex PCR; TCRdb keeps only in-frame clonotypes and omits some of them. Its table lists over 130,000 clones. About this clone itself: Its target is not known.

CDR3 size: 16 residues. In germline, CDR1 is MNHEY, CDR2 SVGEGT. The V and J ends lost 5 bases and 1 base, in that order; junction bases with no gene match: 2. The sequence derives from an adult in good health. The chain employs TRBV6-2 or TRBV6-3 and TRBJ2-3, with 14 bases fitting TRBD2. Sequenced material: peripheral blood. CDR3: CASSPGLAGGTDTQYF. As DNA, the CDR3 is TGTGCCAGCAGTCCGGGACTAGCGGGGGGCACAGATACGCAGTATTTT.